Each of the 2 T cell receptor beta chains below was sequenced from the same sample in a study of T-cell reconstitution after alpha-beta-depleted transplantation in children. Preparing the TCRbeta library involved the use of unique molecular identifiers. TCRdb analysed the PCR reads with MiXCR anew, one entry per CDR3 protein. The table has hundreds of thousands of distinct CDR3 sequences, about 9.2% seen once; the top ten hold around 6%. Specimen: PBMCs from the stem cell graft donor, collected from the stem cell graft. The source of these receptors is a human donor who donated a stem cell graft to a child with acute lymphoblastic leukemia.

This clonotype was observed at least ten times. This chain links TRBV6-5 with TRBJ2-2, with 12 bases aligning to TRBD1. From germline, CDR1 is MNHEY and CDR2 SVGAGI. This CDR3 is built from 18 residues. V shed 1 base, J shed 6 bases, and the junction held 9 bases outside the gene matches. This CDR3 is CASSYFGTGGASPGELFF. In DNA form, the CDR3 reads TGTGCCAGCAGTTACTTCGGGACAGGGGGCGCGTCCCCCGGGGAGCTGTTTTTT.

In this sample, this clonotype turned up many times. The chain uses TRBV7-2 and TRBJ2-2; D is possibly TRBD1 or TRBD2 (6 bases each). This CDR3 has 16 residues. The germline gives CDR1 SGHTA, CDR2 FQGNSA. The germline V and J ends were trimmed by 1 base and 4 bases, with 13 bases remaining between them. The CDR3 sequence: CASSLVGGQGTGELFF. CDR3 nucleotide sequence: TGTGCCAGCAGCTTAGTGGGGGGCCAGGGCACCGGGGAGCTGTTTTTT.